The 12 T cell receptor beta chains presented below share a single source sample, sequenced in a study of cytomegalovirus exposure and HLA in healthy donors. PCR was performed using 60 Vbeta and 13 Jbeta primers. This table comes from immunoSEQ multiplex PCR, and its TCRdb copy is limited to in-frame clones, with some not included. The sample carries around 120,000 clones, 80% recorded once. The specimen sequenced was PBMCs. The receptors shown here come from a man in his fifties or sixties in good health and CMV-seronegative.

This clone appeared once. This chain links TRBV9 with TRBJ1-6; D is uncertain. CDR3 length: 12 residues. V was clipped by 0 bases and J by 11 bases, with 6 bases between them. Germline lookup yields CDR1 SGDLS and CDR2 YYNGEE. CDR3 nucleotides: TGTGCCAGCAGCGTAGATTTCGCACCCCTCCACTTT. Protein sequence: CASSVDFAPLHF. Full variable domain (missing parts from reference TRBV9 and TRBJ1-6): DSGVTQTPKHLITATGQRVTLRCSPRSGDLSVYWYQQSLDQGLQFLIQYYNGEERAKGNILERFSAQQFPDLHSELNLSSLELGDSALYFCASSVDFAPLHFGNGTRLTVT.

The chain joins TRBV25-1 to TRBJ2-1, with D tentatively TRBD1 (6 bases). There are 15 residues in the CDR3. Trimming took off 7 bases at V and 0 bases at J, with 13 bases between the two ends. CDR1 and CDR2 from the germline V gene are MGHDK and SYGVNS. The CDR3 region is CASTEDSSSYNEQFF. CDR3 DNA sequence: TGTGCCAGCACCGAGGACAGCAGCTCCTACAATGAGCAGTTCTTC.

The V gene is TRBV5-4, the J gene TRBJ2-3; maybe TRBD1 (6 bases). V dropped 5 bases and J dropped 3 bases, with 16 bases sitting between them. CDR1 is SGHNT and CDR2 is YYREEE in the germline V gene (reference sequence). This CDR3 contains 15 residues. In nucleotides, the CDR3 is TGTGCCAGCAGTCTTCCGGGACAAAGGACAGATACGCAGTATTTT. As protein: CASSLPGQRTDTQYF.

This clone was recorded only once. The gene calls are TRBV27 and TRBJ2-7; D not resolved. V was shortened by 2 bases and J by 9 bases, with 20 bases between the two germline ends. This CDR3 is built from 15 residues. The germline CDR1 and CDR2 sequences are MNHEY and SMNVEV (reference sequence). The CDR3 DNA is TGTGCCAGCAGTTTAGTCCCCGAGCGCCGCCGCAGGCAGTACTTC. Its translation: CASSLVPERRRRQYF.

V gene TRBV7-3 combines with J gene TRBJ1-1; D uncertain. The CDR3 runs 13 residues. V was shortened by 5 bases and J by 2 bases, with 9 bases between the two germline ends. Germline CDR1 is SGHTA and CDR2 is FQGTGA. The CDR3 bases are TGTGCCAGCAGCGGAGCGATTAACACTGAAGCTTTCTTT. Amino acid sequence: CASSGAINTEAFF.

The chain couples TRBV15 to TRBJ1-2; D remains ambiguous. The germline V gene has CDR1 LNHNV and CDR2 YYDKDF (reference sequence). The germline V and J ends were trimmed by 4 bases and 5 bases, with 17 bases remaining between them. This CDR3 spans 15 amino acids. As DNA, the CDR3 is TGTGCCACCAGCATCTCCTCCCCAGGAGGGTATGGCTACACCTTC. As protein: CATSISSPGGYGYTF.

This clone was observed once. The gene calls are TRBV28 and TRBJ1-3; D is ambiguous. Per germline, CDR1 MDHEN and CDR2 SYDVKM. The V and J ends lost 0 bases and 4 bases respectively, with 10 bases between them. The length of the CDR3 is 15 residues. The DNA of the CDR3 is TGTGCCAGCAGTTTATGGGACTCCGCCGGAAACACCATATATTTT. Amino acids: CASSLWDSAGNTIYF.

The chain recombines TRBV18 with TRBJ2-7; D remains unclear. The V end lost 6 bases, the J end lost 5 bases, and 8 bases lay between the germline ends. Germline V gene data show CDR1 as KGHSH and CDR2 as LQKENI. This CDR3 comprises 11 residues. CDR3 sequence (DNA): TGTGCCAGCTCCCGCGAACACGAGCAGTACTTC. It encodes CASSREHEQYF.

The CDR3 DNA is TGCGCCAGCAGCCAAGATGTTGGACAGGGACCCTACGAGCAGTACTTC. Protein: CASSQDVGQGPYEQYF. The rearrangement links TRBV4-3 to TRBJ2-7, with 8 nucleotides matching TRBD1. J gave up 2 bases and V 0 bases, and 6 bases lay outside the gene matches. This CDR3 region has 16 residues. Germline values: CDR1 LGHNA, CDR2 YSLEER.

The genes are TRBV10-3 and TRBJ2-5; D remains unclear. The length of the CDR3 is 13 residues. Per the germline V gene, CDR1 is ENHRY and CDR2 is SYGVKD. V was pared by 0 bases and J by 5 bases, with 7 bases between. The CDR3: CAISESASETQYF. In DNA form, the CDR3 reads TGTGCCATCAGTGAGTCAGCCTCGGAGACCCAGTACTTC.

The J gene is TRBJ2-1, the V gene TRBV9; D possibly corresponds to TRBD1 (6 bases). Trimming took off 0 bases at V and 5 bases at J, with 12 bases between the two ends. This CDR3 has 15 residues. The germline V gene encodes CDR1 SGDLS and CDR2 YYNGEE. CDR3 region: CASSVAPDSHNEQFF. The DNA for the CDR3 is TGTGCCAGCAGCGTAGCCCCGGACAGTCACAATGAGCAGTTCTTC.

CDR3 residues: CASSQVFGGGINEQFF. CDR3 bases: TGCGCCAGCAGCCAAGTATTTGGCGGGGGGATAAATGAGCAGTTCTTC. V usage is TRBV4-3 and J usage is TRBJ2-1, with 8 bases aligning to TRBD2. CDR3 size: 16 residues. Losses at the gene ends were 1 base for V and 7 bases for J; bases not matched to a gene: 9. Germline-derived CDR1 and CDR2 are LGHNA and YSLEER.